The 2 T cell receptor beta chains in this list originate from one sample, sequenced in a study of cytomegalovirus exposure and HLA in healthy donors. The PCR was carried out with 60 Vbeta primers and 13 Jbeta primers. The assay was immunoSEQ multiplex PCR, and TCRdb's table has in-frame clones only and misses some. The sample contains under 200,000 clones, 87% of which appear only once. The sequenced material came from PBMCs. The receptors stem from a boy aged 2-15 years in good health and CMV-seronegative.

The rearrangement uses TRBV9 and TRBJ1-4; the match to TRBD1 covers 7 bases. Losses at the gene ends were 3 bases for V and 11 bases for J; bases not matched to a gene: 10. This CDR3 comprises 14 residues. Germline V lookup: CDR1 SGDLS, CDR2 YYNGEE. This CDR3 reads CASSAGGWDDKLFF. Here the CDR3 DNA reads TGTGCCAGCAGCGCAGGGGGTTGGGACGATAAACTGTTTTTT. Full variable domain (rest looked up from reference TRBV9 and TRBJ1-4): DSGVTQTPKHLITATGQRVTLRCSPRSGDLSVYWYQQSLDQGLQFLIQYYNGEERAKGNILERFSAQQFPDLHSELNLSSLELGDSALYFCASSAGGWDDKLFFGSGTQLSVL.

V and J are TRBV7-9 and TRBJ2-7; the D gene is possibly TRBD1 (6 bases). The CDR3 runs to 14 residues. Germline CDR1 reads SEHNR; CDR2 reads FQNEAQ (reference sequence). V dropped 5 bases and J dropped 4 bases, with 15 bases sitting between them. CDR3 in amino acids: CASSNPTGPYEQYF. DNA of the CDR3: TGTGCCAGCAGCAACCCGACAGGACCTTACGAGCAGTACTTC. The full variable domain, rest sourced from reference TRBV7-9 and TRBJ2-7, is DTGVSQNPRHKITKRGQNVTFRCDPISEHNRLYWYRQTLGQGPEFLTYFQNEAQLEKSRLLSDRFSAERPKGSFSTLEIQRTEQGDSAMYLCASSNPTGPYEQYFGPGTRLTVT.